This TCR beta chain was captured in a study of blood T cell repertoires in COVID-19. Study-level information: The samples span acute and convalescent COVID-19 from the United States, Italy and Spain. T cells, B-cell-depleted T cells, or PBMCs supplied cDNA or gDNA.

Trimming took off 2 bases at V and 1 base at J, with 8 bases between the two ends. Per germline, CDR1 MNHEY and CDR2 SVGEGT. The CDR3 runs to 14 residues. Per the study methods: Scientists estimated how many nucleated cells there were by amplifying reference gene primers. The data were produced by immunoSEQ multiplex PCR, yet TCRdb's version contains in-frame clones alone and is incomplete. V and J calls and clone size are copied from that table; D and trimming were computed from the DNA. The table includes nearly 65,000 clones, approximately 79% detected once. The chain has TRBV6-2 or TRBV6-3 and TRBJ1-1; the D gene is possibly TRBD1 (5 bases). This receptor was identified in a human donor in a cohort sampled during active COVID-19. Sequencing was done on a sample of peripheral blood. The CDR3 bases are TGTGCCAGCAGTTACAGGGGTGGGAACACTGAAGCTTTCTTT. Its protein is CASSYRGGNTEAFF.